A single sample is the source of the 2 T cell receptor beta chains below, sequenced in a study of Graves' ophthalmopathy and Graves' hyperthyroidism (dated by TCRdb to the late 2010s). TCRdb records Illumina HiSeq 2000 as the sequencer. For repertoire sequencing, the TCR beta CDR3 regions were amplified from RNA transcripts. The first round of RT-PCR was done with HTBI primers and the Qiagen OneStep RT-PCR kit, and was followed by a second round of multiplex PCR, then size selection and purification. TCRdb reworked the public reads: Q25 trimming with fastp, MiXCR clone assembly, productive beta chains retained. Every CDR3 protein is listed once, alongside the most common genes and DNA of its rows. The sample table holds a few hundred thousand distinct CDR3 sequences, of which roughly 15% were seen once. The ten largest clonotypes hold 2% to 3% of the sample. Input material: peripheral blood. These receptors were taken from an adult woman with stable Graves' hyperthyroidism.

On this clonotype itself: The junction departs from germline at one end; a sequencing error may be responsible. This chain uses TRBV7-3 with TRBJ2-4; D perhaps matches TRBD2 (5 bases). Germline lookup yields CDR1 SGHTA and CDR2 FQGTGA. The CDR3 has 13 residues. CDR3 loop: CASSSGNGNIKYF. The CDR3 region has the DNA TGTGCCAGCAGCTCCGGGAACGGGAACATTAAGTACTTC.

This clonotype was seen many times. The chain has TRBV5-1 and TRBJ2-7, with 8 bases fitting TRBD1. The CDR3 extends over 12 amino acids. Trimming at V came to 3 bases and at J to 5 bases, leaving 1 base not matched to a gene. Germline V CDR1 and CDR2: SGHRS, YFSETQ. The CDR3 reads CASSSGGNEQYF. The CDR3 DNA follows: TGCGCCAGCAGCTCAGGGGGCAACGAGCAGTACTTC.